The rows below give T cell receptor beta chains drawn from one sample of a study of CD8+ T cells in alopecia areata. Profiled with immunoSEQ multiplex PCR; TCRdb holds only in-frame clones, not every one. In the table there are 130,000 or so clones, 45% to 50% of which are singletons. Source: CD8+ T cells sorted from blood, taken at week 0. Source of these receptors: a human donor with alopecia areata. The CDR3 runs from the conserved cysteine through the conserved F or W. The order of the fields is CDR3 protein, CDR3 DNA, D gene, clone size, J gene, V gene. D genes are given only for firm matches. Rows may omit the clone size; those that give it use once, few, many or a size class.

CASTGGADYGYTF,TGTGCCAGCACCGGGGGGGCGGACTATGGCTACACCTTC,.,.,TRBJ1-2,TRBV6-5
CASSLQGNSPLHF,TGTGCCAGCAGCCTCCAGGGGAATTCACCCCTCCACTTT,.,.,TRBJ1-6,TRBV9
CASSSRDTGELFF,TGCGCCAGCAGCTCCAGGGACACCGGGGAGCTGTTTTTT,.,few,TRBJ2-2,TRBV5-1
CASSQEGSQGAGEAFF,TGCGCCAGCAGCCAAGAGGGGTCACAGGGGGCAGGTGAAGCTTTCTTT,TRBD1,.,TRBJ1-1,TRBV4-1
CASSWDRGPDTQYF,TGTGCCAGCAGCTGGGACAGGGGACCAGATACGCAGTATTTT,TRBD1,.,TRBJ2-3,TRBV5-6
CASSSRQGNYGYTF,TGTGCCAGCAGTTCCCGGCAGGGCAACTATGGCTACACCTTC,.,.,TRBJ1-2,TRBV27
CASSWDSQETQYF,TGTGCTAGCAGTTGGGACTCTCAAGAGACCCAGTACTTC,.,.,TRBJ2-5,TRBV7-7
CASSYGGEDYEQYF,TGTGCCAGCAGTTACGGTGGGGAGGACTACGAGCAGTACTTC,.,once,TRBJ2-7,TRBV6-6
CASRPYEGAADTQYF,TGTGCCAGCAGGCCCTATGAGGGCGCTGCAGATACGCAGTATTTT,.,.,TRBJ2-3,TRBV6-5
CASSFDRGHYGYTF,TGCGCCAGCAGTTTCGACAGGGGCCATTATGGCTACACCTTC,TRBD1,.,TRBJ1-2,TRBV5-1
CASSLAGGHAEAFF,TGTGCCAGCAGCTTAGCGGGGGGTCACGCTGAAGCTTTCTTT,.,.,TRBJ1-1,TRBV7-2
CASSRSGGTDTQYF,TGTGCCAGCAGCCGCTCAGGGGGCACAGATACGCAGTATTTT,.,.,TRBJ2-3,TRBV7-9
CSVEIGGTEAFF,TGCAGCGTTGAAATAGGGGGCACTGAAGCTTTCTTT,.,.,TRBJ1-1,TRBV29-1
CASSLVRDRTYEQYF,TGTGCCAGCAGCTTGGTCCGGGACAGGACCTACGAGCAGTACTTC,TRBD1,.,TRBJ2-7,TRBV5-6
CASSPSTSGGAEQYF,TGTGCCAGCAGTCCCTCGACTAGCGGGGGGGCCGAGCAGTACTTC,TRBD2,few,TRBJ2-7,TRBV6-6
CASSPVATGELFF,TGTGCCAGCAGCCCGGTTGCCACCGGGGAGCTGTTTTTT,.,few,TRBJ2-2,TRBV7-9
CASSYRTPNTEAFF,TGTGCCAGCAGTTACAGAACACCGAACACTGAAGCTTTCTTT,.,.,TRBJ1-1,TRBV6-5
CASSPGPSWKAYEQYF,TGCGCCAGCAGCCCCGGACCTTCTTGGAAGGCTTACGAGCAGTACTTC,.,few,TRBJ2-7,TRBV4-1
CASSRDSNSPLHF,TGTGCCAGCAGTCGGGACAGCAATTCACCCCTCCACTTT,TRBD1,.,TRBJ1-6,TRBV6-5
CASRSSVQETQYF,TGTGCCAGCAGGTCTAGCGTGCAAGAGACCCAGTACTTC,.,.,TRBJ2-5,TRBV13
CSVEFWGGNSYEQYF,TGCAGCGTTGAATTTTGGGGCGGGAACTCCTACGAGCAGTACTTC,.,.,TRBJ2-7,TRBV29-1
CSVETGENTEAFF,TGCAGCGTTGAAACAGGGGAGAACACTGAAGCTTTCTTT,TRBD1,once,TRBJ1-1,TRBV29-1
CASSQDRVGGRLQYF,TGCGCCAGCAGCCAAGATAGGGTTGGGGGGCGCTTGCAGTACTTC,.,few,TRBJ2-7,TRBV4-3
CASSYGTGTEAFF,TGTGCCAGCAGTTACGGGACAGGGACTGAAGCTTTCTTT,TRBD1,.,TRBJ1-1,TRBV6-5
CSVDGGGSYEQYF,TGCAGCGTTGACGGAGGGGGCAGCTACGAGCAGTACTTC,.,few,TRBJ2-7,TRBV29-1
CSVEDPGTATGELFF,TGCAGCGTTGAAGATCCGGGGACAGCCACCGGGGAGCTGTTTTTT,TRBD1,.,TRBJ2-2,TRBV29-1
CASSLVAVNTGELFF,TGTGCCAGCAGTTTAGTCGCAGTTAACACCGGGGAGCTGTTTTTT,.,.,TRBJ2-2,TRBV27
CAFDPSDRAAGYTF,TGTGCCTTCGACCCCTCGGACAGGGCGGCTGGCTACACCTTC,TRBD1,once,TRBJ1-2,TRBV30
CASSLVLAGYEQYF,TGTGCCAGCAGCTTAGTTCTAGCGGGGTACGAGCAGTACTTC,TRBD2,few,TRBJ2-7,TRBV11-2